The T cell receptor (beta chain) described here comes from a study of OX40 agonist ivuxolimab in advanced cancers. Sequencing was performed with immunoSEQ multiplex PCR; in TCRdb, only in-frame clones are kept and a portion is missing. The data hold over 20,000 clones, with around 75% observed a single time. Trimming cost V 7 bases and J 1 base, with 20 bases left between them. Germline CDR1 and CDR2: SGHTA and FQGNSA. CDR3 length: 17 amino acids. The chain carries TRBV7-2 and TRBJ1-3, with a weak D call TRBD1 (5 bases). This clonotype was obtained from an adult with an advanced solid tumor such as melanoma, head and neck, liver or kidney cancer. The sequencing used CD4+ or CD8+ T cells sorted from blood, collected in a trial of the OX40 agonist ivuxolimab. Written as DNA, the CDR3 is TGTGCCAGCACCCGGGACGGTTCGGAGTATTCTGGAAACACCATATATTTT. This gives the protein CASTRDGSEYSGNTIYF.